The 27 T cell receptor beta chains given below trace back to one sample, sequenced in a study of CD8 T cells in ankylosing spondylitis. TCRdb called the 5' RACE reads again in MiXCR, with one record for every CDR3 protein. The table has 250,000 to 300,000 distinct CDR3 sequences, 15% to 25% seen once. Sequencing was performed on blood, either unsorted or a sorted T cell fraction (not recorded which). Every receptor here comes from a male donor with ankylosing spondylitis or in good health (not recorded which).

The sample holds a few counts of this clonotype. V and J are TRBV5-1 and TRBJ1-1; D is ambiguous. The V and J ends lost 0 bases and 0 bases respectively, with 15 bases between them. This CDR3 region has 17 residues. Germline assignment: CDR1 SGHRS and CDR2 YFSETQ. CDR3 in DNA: TGCGCCAGCAGCTTGGCCCCCGGACGGTCCATGAACACTGAAGCTTTCTTT. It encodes CASSLAPGRSMNTEAFF.

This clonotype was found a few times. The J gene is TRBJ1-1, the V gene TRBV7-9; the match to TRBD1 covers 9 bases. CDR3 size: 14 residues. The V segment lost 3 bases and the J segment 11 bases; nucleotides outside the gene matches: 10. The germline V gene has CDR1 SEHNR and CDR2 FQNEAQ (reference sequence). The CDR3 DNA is TGTGCCAGCAGCTTCGGACAGGGGAAATCGATTGCTTTCTTT. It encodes CASSFGQGKSIAFF.

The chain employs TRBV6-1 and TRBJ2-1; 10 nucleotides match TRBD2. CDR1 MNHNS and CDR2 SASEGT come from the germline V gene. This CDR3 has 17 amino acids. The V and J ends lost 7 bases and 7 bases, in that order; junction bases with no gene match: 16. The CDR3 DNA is TGTGCCAGCAACGAGGAGGGGCGAACTAGCGGGAAAAATGAGCAGTTCTTC. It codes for CASNEEGRTSGKNEQFF.

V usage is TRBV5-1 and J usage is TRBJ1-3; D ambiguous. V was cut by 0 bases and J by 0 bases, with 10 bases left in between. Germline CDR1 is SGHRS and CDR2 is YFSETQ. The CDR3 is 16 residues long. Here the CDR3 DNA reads TGCGCCAGCAGCTTGGAGGTTTCGGGCTCTGGAAACACCATATATTTT. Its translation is CASSLEVSGSGNTIYF.

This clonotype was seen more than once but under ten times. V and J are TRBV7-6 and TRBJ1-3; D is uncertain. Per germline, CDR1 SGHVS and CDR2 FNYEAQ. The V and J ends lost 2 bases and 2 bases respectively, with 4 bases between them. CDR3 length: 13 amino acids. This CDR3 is CASSLQPGNTIYF. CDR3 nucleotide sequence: TGTGCCAGCAGCTTACAACCTGGAAACACCATATATTTT.

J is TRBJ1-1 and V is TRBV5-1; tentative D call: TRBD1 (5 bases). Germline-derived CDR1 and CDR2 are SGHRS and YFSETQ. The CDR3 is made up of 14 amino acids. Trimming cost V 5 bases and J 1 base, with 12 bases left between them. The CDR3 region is CASREAGRNTEAFF. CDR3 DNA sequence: TGCGCCAGCAGAGAGGCAGGGAGGAACACTGAAGCTTTCTTT. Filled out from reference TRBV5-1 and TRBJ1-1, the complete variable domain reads KAGVTQTPRYLIKTRGQQVTLSCSPISGHRSVSWYQQTPGQGLQFLFEYFSETQRNKGNFPGRFSGRQFSNSRSEMNVSTLELGDSALYLCASREAGRNTEAFFGQGTRLTVV.

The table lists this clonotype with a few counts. CDR3 region: CASSQARSSGNSPLHF. In DNA, the CDR3 is TGTGCCAGCAGCCAAGCGAGGTCTTCGGGTAATTCACCCCTCCACTTT. The genes are TRBV3-1 and TRBJ1-6; no clear D gene. Trimming took 1 base from V and 6 from J, leaving 13 bases between them. CDR1 is LGHDT, CDR2 YNNKEL, per germline (reference sequence). The CDR3 sequence is 16 residues long.

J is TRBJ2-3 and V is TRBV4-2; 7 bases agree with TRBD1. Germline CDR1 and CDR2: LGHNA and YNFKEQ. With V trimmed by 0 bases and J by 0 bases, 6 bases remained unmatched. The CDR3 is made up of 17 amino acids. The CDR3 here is CASSQDYRGVSTDTQYF. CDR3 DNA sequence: TGTGCCAGCAGCCAAGATTACAGGGGCGTTAGCACAGATACGCAGTATTTT.

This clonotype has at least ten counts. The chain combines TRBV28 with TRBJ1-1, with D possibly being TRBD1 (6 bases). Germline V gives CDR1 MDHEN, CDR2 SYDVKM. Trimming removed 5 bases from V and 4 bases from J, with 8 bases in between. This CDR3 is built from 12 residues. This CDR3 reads CASSTGPTEAFF. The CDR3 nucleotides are TGTGCCAGCAGTACAGGGCCCACTGAAGCTTTCTTT.

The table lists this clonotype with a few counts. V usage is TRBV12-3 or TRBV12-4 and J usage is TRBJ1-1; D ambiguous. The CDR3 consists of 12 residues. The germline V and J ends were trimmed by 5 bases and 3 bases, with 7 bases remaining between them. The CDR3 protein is CASSQVDTEAFF. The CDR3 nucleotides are TGTGCCAGCAGTCAGGTCGACACTGAAGCTTTCTTT.

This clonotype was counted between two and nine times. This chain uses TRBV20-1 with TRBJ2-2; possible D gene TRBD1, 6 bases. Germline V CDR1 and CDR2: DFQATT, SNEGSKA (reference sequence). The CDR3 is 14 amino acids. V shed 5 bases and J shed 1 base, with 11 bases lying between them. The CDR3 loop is CSAPQDRNTGELFF. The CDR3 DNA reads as TGCAGTGCTCCCCAGGACAGGAACACCGGGGAGCTGTTTTTT.

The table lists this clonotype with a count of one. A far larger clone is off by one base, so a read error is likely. The CDR3 sequence: CTSSLEVTGELFF. The CDR3 nucleotides read TGTACCAGCAGCTTGGAGGTTACCGGGGAGCTGTTTTTT. The V and J genes are TRBV7-6 and TRBJ2-2; D might be TRBD2 (5 bases). Germline CDR1 reads SGHVS; CDR2 reads FNYEAQ. The CDR3 is 13 amino acids.

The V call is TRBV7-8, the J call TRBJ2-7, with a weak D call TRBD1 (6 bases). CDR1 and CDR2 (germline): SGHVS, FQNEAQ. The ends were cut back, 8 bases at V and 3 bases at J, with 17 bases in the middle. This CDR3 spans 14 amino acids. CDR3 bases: TGTGCCAGCTTTGCTCCCGACAGGAACTACGAGCAGTACGTC. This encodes CASFAPDRNYEQYV.

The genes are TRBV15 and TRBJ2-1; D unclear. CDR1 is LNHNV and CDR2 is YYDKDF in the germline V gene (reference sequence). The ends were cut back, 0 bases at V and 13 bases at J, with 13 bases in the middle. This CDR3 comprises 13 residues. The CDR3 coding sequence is TGTGCCACCAGCAGAGATCTCGCCCACGGACAGTTCTTC. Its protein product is CATSRDLAHGQFF.

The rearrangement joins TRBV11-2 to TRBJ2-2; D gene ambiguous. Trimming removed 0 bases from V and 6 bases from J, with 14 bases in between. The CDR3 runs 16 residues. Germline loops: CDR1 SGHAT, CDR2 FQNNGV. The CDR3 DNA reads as TGTGCCAGCAGCTTAGACGGTAGCCGCGGTGCCGGGGAGCTGTTTTTT. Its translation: CASSLDGSRGAGELFF. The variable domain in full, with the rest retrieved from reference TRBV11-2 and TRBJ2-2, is EAGVAQSPRYKIIEKRQSVAFWCNPISGHATLYWYQQILGQGPKLLIQFQNNGVVDDSQLPKDRFSAERLKGVDSTLKIQPAKLEDSAVYLCASSLDGSRGAGELFFGEGSRLTVL.

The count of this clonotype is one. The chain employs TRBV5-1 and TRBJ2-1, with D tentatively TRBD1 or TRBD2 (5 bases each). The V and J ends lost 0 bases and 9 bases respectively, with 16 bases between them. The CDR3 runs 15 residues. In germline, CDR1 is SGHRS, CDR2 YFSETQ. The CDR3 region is CASSLGGTAVREQFF. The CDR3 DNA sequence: TGCGCCAGCAGCTTGGGTGGGACCGCGGTCCGTGAGCAGTTCTTC.

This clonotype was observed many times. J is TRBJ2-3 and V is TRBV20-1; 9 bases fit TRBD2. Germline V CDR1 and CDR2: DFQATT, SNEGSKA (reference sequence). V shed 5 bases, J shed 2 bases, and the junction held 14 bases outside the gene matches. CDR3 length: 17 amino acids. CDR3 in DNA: TGCAGTGCTCCCGTTAGCGGGGGTCTTCAGTTCACAGATACGCAGTATTTT. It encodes CSAPVSGGLQFTDTQYF.

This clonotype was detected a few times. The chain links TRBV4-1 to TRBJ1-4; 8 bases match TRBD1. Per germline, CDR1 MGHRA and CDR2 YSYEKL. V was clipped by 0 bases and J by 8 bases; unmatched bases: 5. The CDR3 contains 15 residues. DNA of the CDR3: TGCGCCAGCAGCCAAGAGGACAGGGAGGGCGAAAAACTGTTTTTT. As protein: CASSQEDREGEKLFF.

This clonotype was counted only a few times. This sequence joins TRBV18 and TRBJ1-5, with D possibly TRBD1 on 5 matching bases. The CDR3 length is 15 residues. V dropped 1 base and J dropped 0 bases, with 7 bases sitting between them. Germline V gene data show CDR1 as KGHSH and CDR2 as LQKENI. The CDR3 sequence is CASSPQTVSNQPQHF. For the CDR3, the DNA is TGTGCCAGCTCACCACAGACAGTTAGCAATCAGCCCCAGCATTTT.

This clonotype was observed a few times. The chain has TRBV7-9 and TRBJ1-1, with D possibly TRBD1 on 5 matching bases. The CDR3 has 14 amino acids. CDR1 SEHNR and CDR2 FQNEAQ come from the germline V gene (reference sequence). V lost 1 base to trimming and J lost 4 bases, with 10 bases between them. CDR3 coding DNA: TGTGCCAGCAGCTTAGGACAGCGCCTCACTGAAGCTTTCTTT. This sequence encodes CASSLGQRLTEAFF.

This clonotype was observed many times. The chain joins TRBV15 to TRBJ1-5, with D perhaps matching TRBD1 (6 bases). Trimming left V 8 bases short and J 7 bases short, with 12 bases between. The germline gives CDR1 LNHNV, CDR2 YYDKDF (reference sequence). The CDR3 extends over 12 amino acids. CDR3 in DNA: TGTGCCACCGGAAGGGGGGACCAGCCCCAGCATTTT. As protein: CATGRGDQPQHF.

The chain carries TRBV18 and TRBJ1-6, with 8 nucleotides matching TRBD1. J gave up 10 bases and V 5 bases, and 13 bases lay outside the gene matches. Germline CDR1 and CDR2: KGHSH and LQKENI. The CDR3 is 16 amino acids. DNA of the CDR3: TGTGCCAGCTCATCAAGGACAGGGCTAGGTCTGTCACCCCTCCACTTT. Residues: CASSSRTGLGLSPLHF. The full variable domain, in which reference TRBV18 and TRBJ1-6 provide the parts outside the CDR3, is NAGVMQNPRHLVRRRGQEARLRCSPMKGHSHVYWYRQLPEEGLKFMVYLQKENIIDESGMPKERFSAEFPKEGPSILRIQQVVRGDSAAYFCASSSRTGLGLSPLHFGNGTRLTVT.

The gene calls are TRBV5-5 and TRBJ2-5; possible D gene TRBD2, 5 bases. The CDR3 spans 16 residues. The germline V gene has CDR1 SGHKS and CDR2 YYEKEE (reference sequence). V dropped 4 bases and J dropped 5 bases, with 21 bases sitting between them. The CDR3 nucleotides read TGTGCCAGCAGCACCGGACCCCAGGCCTGGAGGGAGACCCAGTACTTC. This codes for CASSTGPQAWRETQYF.

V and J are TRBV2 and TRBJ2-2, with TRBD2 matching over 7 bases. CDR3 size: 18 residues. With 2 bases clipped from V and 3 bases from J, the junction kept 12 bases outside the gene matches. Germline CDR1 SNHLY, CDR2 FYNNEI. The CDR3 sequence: CASSESFGLGVDTGELFF. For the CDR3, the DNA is TGTGCCAGCAGTGAATCTTTTGGACTAGGGGTAGACACCGGGGAGCTGTTTTTT.

CDR3 amino acids: CATSDPRPSNEQFF. Written as DNA, the CDR3 is TGTGCCACCAGTGATCCCCGCCCGAGCAATGAGCAGTTCTTC. This sequence joins TRBV24-1 and TRBJ2-1; D uncertain. V gave up 3 bases and J gave up 6 bases, with 11 bases separating them. CDR3 length: 14 residues. Germline CDR1 is KGHDR and CDR2 is SFDVKD.

CDR3 bases: TGTGCGGCAGCCGGGGCAGGGTCCCTCAATCAGCCCCAGCATTTT. Translating it yields CAAAGAGSLNQPQHF. The chain employs TRBV10-3 and TRBJ1-5, with D possibly TRBD1 on 5 matching bases. This CDR3 comprises 15 residues. The germline gives CDR1 ENHRY, CDR2 SYGVKD.

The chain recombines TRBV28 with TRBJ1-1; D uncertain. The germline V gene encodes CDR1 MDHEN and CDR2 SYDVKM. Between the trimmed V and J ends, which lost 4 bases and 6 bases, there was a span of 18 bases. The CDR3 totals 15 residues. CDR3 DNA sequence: TGTGCCAGCAGTTCCACACCGGACCGTCGCTCTGAAGCTTTCTTT. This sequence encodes CASSSTPDRRSEAFF.